The 6 T cell receptor beta chains below were found in one sample sequenced in a study of T cells after yellow fever vaccination. TCRdb used MiXCR to reprocess the 5' RACE reads, holding one entry per CDR3 protein. The repertoire holds some 600,000 distinct CDR3 sequences, about a sixth seen once, with 17% in the top ten. Sequenced here: PBMCs, sampled 4 to 6 days after the first yellow fever vaccination. The receptor source for this set is a man aged 18 to 30 who received the YFV17D yellow fever vaccine.

V and J are TRBV5-1 and TRBJ2-1, with D maybe TRBD2 (5 bases). CDR1 and CDR2 from the germline V gene are SGHRS and YFSETQ. The V end was cut by 4 bases, the J end by 7 bases, with 15 bases between. There are 14 residues in the CDR3. In DNA form, the CDR3 reads TGCGCCAGCAGCGGGAACCTCCGGGATAATGAGCAGTTCTTC. Protein product: CASSGNLRDNEQFF. The entire variable domain, with the rest obtained from reference TRBV5-1 and TRBJ2-1, is as follows: KAGVTQTPRYLIKTRGQQVTLSCSPISGHRSVSWYQQTPGQGLQFLFEYFSETQRNKGNFPGRFSGRQFSNSRSEMNVSTLELGDSALYLCASSGNLRDNEQFFGPGTRLTVL.

The genes are TRBV6-2 or TRBV6-3 and TRBJ1-1; no firm D call. Per the germline V gene, CDR1 is MNHEY and CDR2 is SVGEGT. Trimming took 6 bases from V and 2 from J, leaving 13 bases between them. The CDR3 contains 14 residues. The CDR3 region is CASRTSWDNTEAFF. In nucleotides, the CDR3 is TGTGCCAGCAGGACGTCTTGGGATAACACTGAAGCTTTCTTT.

This clonotype has only a few counts. The chain uses TRBV20-1 and TRBJ2-3; 8 nucleotides line up with TRBD1. V shed 5 bases and J 6 bases; nucleotides not matched to a gene: 10. This CDR3 comprises 14 residues. Germline V gene data show CDR1 as DFQATT and CDR2 as SNEGSKA (reference sequence). CDR3 protein: CSAPRTGIFDTQYF. The CDR3 nucleotides are TGCAGTGCTCCCCGGACAGGGATTTTCGATACGCAGTATTTT.

The rearrangement links TRBV7-9 to TRBJ2-3; unclear D gene. Germline V CDR1 and CDR2: SEHNR, FQNEAQ (reference sequence). The CDR3 is 14 amino acids. Trimming took 6 bases from V and 5 from J, leaving 15 bases between them. The CDR3 DNA reads TGTGCCAGCAGTTCAGAAGGGTTTGGAGATACGCAGTATTTT. Translation: CASSSEGFGDTQYF. The variable domain in full, completed from reference TRBV7-9 and TRBJ2-3, reads DTGVSQNPRHKITKRGQNVTFRCDPISEHNRLYWYRQTLGQGPEFLTYFQNEAQLEKSRLLSDRFSAERPKGSFSTLEIQRTEQGDSAMYLCASSSEGFGDTQYFGPGTRLTVL.

This chain links TRBV29-1 with TRBJ2-5, with D maybe TRBD1 (5 bases). Deletions cut 4 bases from V and 7 bases from J, with 19 bases between. This CDR3 has 14 residues. The germline gives CDR1 SQVTM, CDR2 ANQGSEA. CDR3 coding DNA: TGCAGCGTTGTATCTGGGGCTCTAACCGGGACCCAGTACTTC. It is translated as CSVVSGALTGTQYF.

V and J are TRBV20-1 and TRBJ2-3; D not resolved. Germline loops: CDR1 DFQATT, CDR2 SNEGSKA (reference sequence). This CDR3 region has 11 residues. Trimming stripped 5 bases from V and 3 bases from J, with 6 bases between. CDR3 loop: CSASETDTQYF. The CDR3 coding sequence is TGCAGTGCTTCCGAGACAGATACGCAGTATTTT.